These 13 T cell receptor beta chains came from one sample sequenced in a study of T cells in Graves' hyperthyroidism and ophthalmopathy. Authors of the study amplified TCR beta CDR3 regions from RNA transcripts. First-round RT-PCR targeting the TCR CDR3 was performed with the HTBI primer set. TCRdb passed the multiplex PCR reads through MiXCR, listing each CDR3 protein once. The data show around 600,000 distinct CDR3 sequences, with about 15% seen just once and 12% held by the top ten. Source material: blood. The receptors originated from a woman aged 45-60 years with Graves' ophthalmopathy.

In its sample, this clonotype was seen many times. In DNA form, the CDR3 reads TGTGCCAGCAGTGACTACAGGGGCCCTCTCTCCTACGAGCAGTACTTC. It translates to CASSDYRGPLSYEQYF. V and J are TRBV28 and TRBJ2-7; 7 bases match TRBD1. This CDR3 is built from 16 residues. V dropped 5 bases and J dropped 0; count of bases not matched to a gene: 10. Germline V lookup: CDR1 MDHEN, CDR2 SYDVKM. The complete variable domain, with remaining parts taken from reference TRBV28 and TRBJ2-7, reads DVKVTQSSRYLVKRTGEKVFLECVQDMDHENMFWYRQDPGLGLRLIYFSYDVKMKEKGDIPEGYSVSREKKERFSLILESASTNQTSMYLCASSDYRGPLSYEQYFGPGTRLTVT.

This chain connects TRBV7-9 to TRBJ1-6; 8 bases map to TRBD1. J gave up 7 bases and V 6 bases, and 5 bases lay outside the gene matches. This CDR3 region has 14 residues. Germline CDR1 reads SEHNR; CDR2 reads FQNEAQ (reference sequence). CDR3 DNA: TGTGCCAGCAGTGGGGGGACAGGCAATTCACCCCTCCACTTT. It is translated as CASSGGTGNSPLHF. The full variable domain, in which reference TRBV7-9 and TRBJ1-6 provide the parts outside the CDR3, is DTGVSQNPRHKITKRGQNVTFRCDPISEHNRLYWYRQTLGQGPEFLTYFQNEAQLEKSRLLSDRFSAERPKGSFSTLEIQRTEQGDSAMYLCASSGGTGNSPLHFGNGTRLTVT.

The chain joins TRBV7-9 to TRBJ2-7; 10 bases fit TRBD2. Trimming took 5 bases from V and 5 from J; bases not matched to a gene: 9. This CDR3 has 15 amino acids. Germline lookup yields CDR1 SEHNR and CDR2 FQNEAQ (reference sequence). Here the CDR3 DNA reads TGTGCCAGCAGCCTCGGACTAGCGGACAGGAACGAGCAGTACTTC. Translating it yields CASSLGLADRNEQYF.

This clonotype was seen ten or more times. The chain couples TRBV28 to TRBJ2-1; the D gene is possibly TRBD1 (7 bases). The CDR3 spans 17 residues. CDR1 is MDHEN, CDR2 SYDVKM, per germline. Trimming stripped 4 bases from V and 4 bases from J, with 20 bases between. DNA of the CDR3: TGTGCCAGCAGTTCCTCGGGGAGGACAGGCCTTTACAATGAGCAGTTCTTC. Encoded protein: CASSSSGRTGLYNEQFF.

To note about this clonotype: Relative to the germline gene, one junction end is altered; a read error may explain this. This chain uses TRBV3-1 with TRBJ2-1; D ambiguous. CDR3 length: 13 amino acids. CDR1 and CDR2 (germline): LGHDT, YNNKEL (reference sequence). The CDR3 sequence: CASGQDPSDEQFF. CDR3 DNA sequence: TGTGCCAGCGGCCAAGACCCGAGTGATGAGCAGTTCTTC.

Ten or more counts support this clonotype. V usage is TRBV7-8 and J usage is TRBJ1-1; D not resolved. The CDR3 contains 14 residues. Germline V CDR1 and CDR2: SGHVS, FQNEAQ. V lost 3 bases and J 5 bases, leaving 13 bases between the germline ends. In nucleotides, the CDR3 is TGTGCCAGCAGCTTCGACGAGTTAAAGACTGAAGCTTTCTTT. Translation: CASSFDELKTEAFF.

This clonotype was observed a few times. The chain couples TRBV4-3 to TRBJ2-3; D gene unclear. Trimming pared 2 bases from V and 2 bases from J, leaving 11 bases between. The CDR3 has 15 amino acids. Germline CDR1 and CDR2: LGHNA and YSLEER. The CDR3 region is CASSQQLGATDTQYF. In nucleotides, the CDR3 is TGCGCCAGCAGCCAACAACTTGGCGCCACAGATACGCAGTATTTT.

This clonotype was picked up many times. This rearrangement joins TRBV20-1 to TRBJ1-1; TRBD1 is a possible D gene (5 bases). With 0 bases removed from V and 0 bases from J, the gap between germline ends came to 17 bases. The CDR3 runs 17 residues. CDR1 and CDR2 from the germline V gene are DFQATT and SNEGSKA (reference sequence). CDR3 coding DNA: TGCAGTGCTAGAGATAGGGCTAGAGGGACCATGAACACTGAAGCTTTCTTT. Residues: CSARDRARGTMNTEAFF.

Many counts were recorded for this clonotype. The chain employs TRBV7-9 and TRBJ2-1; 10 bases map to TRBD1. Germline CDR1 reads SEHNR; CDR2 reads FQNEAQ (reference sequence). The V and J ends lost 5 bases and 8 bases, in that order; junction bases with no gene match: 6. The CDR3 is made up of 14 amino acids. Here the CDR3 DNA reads TGTGCCAGCAGCCGAGCCGGGACAGGGGATGAGCAGTTCTTC. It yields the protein CASSRAGTGDEQFF.

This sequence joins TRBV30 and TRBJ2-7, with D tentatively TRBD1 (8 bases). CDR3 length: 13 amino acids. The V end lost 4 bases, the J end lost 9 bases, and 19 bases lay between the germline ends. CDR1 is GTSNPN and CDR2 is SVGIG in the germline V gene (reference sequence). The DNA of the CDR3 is TGTGCCTGGATTGACAGGGGAGGGATCGGGCAGTACTTC. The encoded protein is CAWIDRGGIGQYF.

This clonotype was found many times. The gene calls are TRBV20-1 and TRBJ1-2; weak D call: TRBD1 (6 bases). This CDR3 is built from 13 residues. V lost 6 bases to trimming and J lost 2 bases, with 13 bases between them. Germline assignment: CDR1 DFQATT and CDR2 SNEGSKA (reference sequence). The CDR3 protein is CSAPGHGNYGYTF. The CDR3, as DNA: TGCAGTGCGCCGGGACATGGGAACTATGGCTACACCTTC.

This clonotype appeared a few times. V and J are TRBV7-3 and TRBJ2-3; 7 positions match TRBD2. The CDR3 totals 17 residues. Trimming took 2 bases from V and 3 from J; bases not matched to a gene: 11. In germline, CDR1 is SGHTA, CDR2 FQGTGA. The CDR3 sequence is CASSLGPGAAGTDTQYF. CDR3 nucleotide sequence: TGTGCCAGCAGCTTAGGTCCGGGAGCAGCGGGGACAGATACGCAGTATTTT.

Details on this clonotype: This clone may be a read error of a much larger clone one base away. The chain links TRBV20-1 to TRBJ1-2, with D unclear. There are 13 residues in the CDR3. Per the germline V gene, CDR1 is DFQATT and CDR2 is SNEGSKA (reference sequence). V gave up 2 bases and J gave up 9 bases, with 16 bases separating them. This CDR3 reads CSARSHGLDSYTF. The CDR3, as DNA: TGCAGTGCTAGAAGCCACGGCCTCGATAGCTACACCTTC.